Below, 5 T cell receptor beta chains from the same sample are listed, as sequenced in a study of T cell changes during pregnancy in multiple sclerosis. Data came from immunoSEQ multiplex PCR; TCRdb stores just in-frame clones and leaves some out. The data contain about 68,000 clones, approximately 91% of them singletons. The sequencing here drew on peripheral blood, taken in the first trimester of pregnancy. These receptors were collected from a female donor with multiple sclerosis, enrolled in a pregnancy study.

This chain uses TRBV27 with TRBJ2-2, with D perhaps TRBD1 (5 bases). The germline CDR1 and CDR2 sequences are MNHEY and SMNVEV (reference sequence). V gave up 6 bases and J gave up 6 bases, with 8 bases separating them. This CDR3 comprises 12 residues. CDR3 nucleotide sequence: TGTGCCAGCAGCAGGGTGGCCGGGGAGCTGTTTTTT. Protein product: CASSRVAGELFF.

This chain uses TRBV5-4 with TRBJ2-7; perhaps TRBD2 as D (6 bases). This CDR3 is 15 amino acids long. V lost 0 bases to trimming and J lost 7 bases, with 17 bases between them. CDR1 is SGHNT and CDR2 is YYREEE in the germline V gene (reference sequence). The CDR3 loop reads CASSLDGGTVGEQYF. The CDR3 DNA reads TGTGCCAGCAGCTTGGATGGGGGGACCGTTGGAGAGCAGTACTTC.

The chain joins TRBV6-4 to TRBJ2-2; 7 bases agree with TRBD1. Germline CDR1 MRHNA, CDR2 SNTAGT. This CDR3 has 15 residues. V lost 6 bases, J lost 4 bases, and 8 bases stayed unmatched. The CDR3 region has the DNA TGTGCCAGCAGCCCAGACAGGGCAGGCACCGGGGAGCTGTTTTTT. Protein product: CASSPDRAGTGELFF.

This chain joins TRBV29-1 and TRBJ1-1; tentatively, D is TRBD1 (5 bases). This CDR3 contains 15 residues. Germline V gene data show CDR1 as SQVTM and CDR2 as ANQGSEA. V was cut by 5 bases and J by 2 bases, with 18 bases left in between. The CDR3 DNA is TGCAGCGTTAGAACCGGGGGACCCCCAAACACTGAAGCTTTCTTT. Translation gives CSVRTGGPPNTEAFF.

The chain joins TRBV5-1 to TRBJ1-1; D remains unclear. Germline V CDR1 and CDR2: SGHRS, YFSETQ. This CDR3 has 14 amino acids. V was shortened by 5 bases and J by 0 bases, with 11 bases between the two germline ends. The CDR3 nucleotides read TGCGCCAGCAGGCTAGGCCCCATGAACACTGAAGCTTTCTTT. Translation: CASRLGPMNTEAFF.